These 21 T cell receptor beta chains were all obtained from the same sample, sequenced in a study of blood T cell repertoires in COVID-19. Here immunoSEQ multiplex PCR was the method, and the copy in TCRdb shows in-frame clones only, minus some. This table has tens of thousands of clones, roughly 86% appearing once. Sample: peripheral blood. The source is a woman aged 80 or over with acute or convalescent COVID-19.

The chain carries TRBV20-1 and TRBJ1-4; D is undetermined. The CDR3 length is 14 residues. The germline V and J ends were trimmed by 3 bases and 8 bases, with 16 bases remaining between them. Per the germline V gene, CDR1 is DFQATT and CDR2 is SNEGSKA (reference sequence). The CDR3 DNA sequence: TGCAGTGCTAGTCCGCCGGTTATAGAGGAAAAACTGTTTTTT. Its protein is CSASPPVIEEKLFF.

The chain combines TRBV28 with TRBJ2-3; 13 positions match TRBD2. The CDR3 runs 19 residues. Looked up from germline, CDR1 is MDHEN and CDR2 is SYDVKM. V shed 3 bases and J 6 bases; nucleotides not matched to a gene: 15. Written as DNA, the CDR3 is TGTGCCAGCAGTTTCCCCTTCCAACTAGCGGGGGGGGGCTACGATACGCAGTATTTT. Its translation: CASSFPFQLAGGGYDTQYF.

The V gene is TRBV30, the J gene TRBJ1-3; TRBD1 agrees at 7 bases. Germline V lookup: CDR1 GTSNPN, CDR2 SVGIG (reference sequence). With V trimmed by 0 bases and J by 0 bases, 11 bases remained unmatched. The CDR3 length is 18 residues. The CDR3 loop reads CAWSVAGQRTTSGNTIYF. In nucleotides, the CDR3 is TGTGCCTGGAGTGTTGCGGGACAGAGAACTACCTCTGGAAACACCATATATTTT. Supplemented by reference TRBV30 and TRBJ1-3, the full variable domain reads SQTIHQWPATLVQPVGSPLSLECTVEGTSNPNLYWYRQAAGRGLQLLFYSVGIGQISSEVPQNLSASRPQDRQFILSSKKLLLSDSGFYLCAWSVAGQRTTSGNTIYFGEGSWLTVV.

Only a few counts were recorded for this clone. The rearrangement joins TRBV7-9 to TRBJ2-7; D may be TRBD1 (5 bases). Deletions cut 5 bases from V and 3 bases from J, with 8 bases between. Looked up from germline, CDR1 is SEHNR and CDR2 is FQNEAQ (reference sequence). CDR3 size: 12 residues. The CDR3 loop is CASSDSLYEQYF. The CDR3 nucleotides are TGTGCCAGCAGCGACAGCCTCTACGAGCAGTACTTC.

J is TRBJ1-1 and V is TRBV19; 8 nucleotides agree with TRBD1. The CDR3 is made up of 13 amino acids. Germline trimming cut 6 bases from V and 4 bases from J; bases unmatched to any gene: 4. Germline assignment: CDR1 LNHDA and CDR2 SQIVND (reference sequence). CDR3 coding DNA: TGTGCCAGTAGAACACAGGGGGGCACTGAAGCTTTCTTT. Translated, it gives CASRTQGGTEAFF. The whole variable domain, filled in from reference TRBV19 and TRBJ1-1, reads DGGITQSPKYLFRKEGQNVTLSCEQNLNHDAMYWYRQDPGQGLRLIYYSQIVNDFQKGDIAEGYSVSREKKESFPLTVTSAQKNPTAFYLCASRTQGGTEAFFGQGTRLTVV.

CDR3 in DNA: TGCGCCAGCAGCCCACCAGGACTAGCGGGAGGCACGACCGAGCAGTTCTTC. Protein product: CASSPPGLAGGTTEQFF. The chain employs TRBV5-1 and TRBJ2-1; 14 nucleotides align to TRBD2. Germline V gene lookup returns CDR1 SGHRS and CDR2 YFSETQ. The CDR3 consists of 17 residues. V dropped 4 bases and J dropped 10; count of bases not matched to a gene: 13.

The sample holds many counts of this clone. The chain combines TRBV6-1 with TRBJ2-7, with TRBD2 matching 10 bases. Germline V lookup: CDR1 MNHNS, CDR2 SASEGT. J lost 6 bases, V lost 1 base, and 6 bases had no gene match. The CDR3 length is 15 residues. The CDR3 bases are TGTGCCAGCAGTGAAGGTCGAGCGGGGGGGCGCGAGCAGTACTTC. It encodes CASSEGRAGGREQYF.

The chain uses TRBV5-1 and TRBJ2-1; 10 bases match TRBD1. The junction had 1 base not matched to a gene; V was cut back by 5 bases and J by 8 bases. CDR1 and CDR2 (germline): SGHRS, YFSETQ. This CDR3 is built from 12 residues. The CDR3 sequence is CASRTGGDEQFF. The CDR3 DNA sequence: TGCGCCAGCAGGACAGGGGGCGATGAGCAGTTCTTC.

The chain uses TRBV7-3 and TRBJ1-1, with D tentatively TRBD1 (5 bases). In germline, CDR1 is SGHTA, CDR2 FQGTGA. V lost 5 bases, J lost 4 bases, and 8 bases lay in between. This CDR3 comprises 12 residues. The CDR3 bases are TGTGCCAGCAGCAGGGGTGGCACTGAAGCTTTCTTT. Translation gives CASSRGGTEAFF.

The rearrangement joins TRBV7-7 to TRBJ1-4; 7 bases align to TRBD1. Germline-derived CDR1 and CDR2 are SSHAT and FNYEAQ (reference sequence). With 5 bases clipped from V and 6 bases from J, the junction kept 9 bases outside the gene matches. The CDR3 has 15 residues. The CDR3 DNA reads TGTGCCAGCAGCCCACGACAGGGACCTGATGAAAAACTGTTTTTT. Amino acids: CASSPRQGPDEKLFF.

V is TRBV12-3 or TRBV12-4 and J is TRBJ1-1, with D hard to call. Trimming pared 7 bases from V and 5 bases from J, leaving 11 bases between. This CDR3 spans 12 amino acids. The CDR3 sequence is CASTHPGTEAFF. CDR3 bases: TGTGCCAGCACCCACCCGGGGACTGAAGCTTTCTTT.

V gene TRBV20-1 combines with J gene TRBJ2-3; TRBD2 agrees at 10 bases. Germline assignment: CDR1 DFQATT and CDR2 SNEGSKA (reference sequence). V lost 3 bases to trimming and J lost 2 bases; unmatched junction nucleotides: 8. This CDR3 has 16 amino acids. The CDR3 bases are TGCAGTGCTAGTCCCCTAGCGGGGGACCCCACAGATACGCAGTATTTT. Amino acid sequence: CSASPLAGDPTDTQYF.

J is TRBJ2-7 and V is TRBV5-1; 11 nucleotides line up with TRBD2. Germline V gene sequence: CDR1 SGHRS, CDR2 YFSETQ. V shed 1 base, J shed 2 bases, and the junction held 5 bases outside the gene matches. The CDR3 runs 16 residues. The CDR3 DNA follows: TGCGCCAGCAGCTTGAGTACTAGCGGGAGTACCTACGAGCAGTACTTC. This gives the protein CASSLSTSGSTYEQYF.

In the case of this clone: The same CDR3 arises from other DNA sequences in this sample as well. The chain employs TRBV5-1 and TRBJ1-4; weak D call: TRBD1 (5 bases). Germline CDR1 is SGHRS and CDR2 is YFSETQ. The germline V and J ends were trimmed by 1 base and 3 bases, with 10 bases remaining between them. This CDR3 has 15 amino acids. CDR3 loop: CASSLTGGSNEKLFF. The CDR3 DNA reads TGCGCCAGCAGCTTGACGGGGGGATCTAATGAAAAACTGTTTTTT. The full variable domain, rest sourced from reference TRBV5-1 and TRBJ1-4, is KAGVTQTPRYLIKTRGQQVTLSCSPISGHRSVSWYQQTPGQGLQFLFEYFSETQRNKGNFPGRFSGRQFSNSRSEMNVSTLELGDSALYLCASSLTGGSNEKLFFGSGTQLSVL.

V and J are TRBV6-1 and TRBJ1-4, with unresolved D. In germline, CDR1 is MNHNS, CDR2 SASEGT. V lost 3 bases to trimming and J lost 7 bases, with 12 bases between them. The CDR3 spans 14 residues. The CDR3 sequence is CASSEFRVGEKLFF. In nucleotides, the CDR3 is TGTGCCAGCAGTGAGTTCCGGGTGGGTGAAAAACTGTTTTTT.

The chain joins TRBV19 to TRBJ1-5; 9 bases map to TRBD1. The V and J ends lost 5 bases and 4 bases, in that order; junction bases with no gene match: 12. The CDR3 runs to 17 residues. Germline-derived CDR1 and CDR2 are LNHDA and SQIVND (reference sequence). Here the CDR3 DNA reads TGTGCCAGTAGTGCGGCGGGGACAGGGTTGGGGAATCAGCCCCAGCATTTT. Translation: CASSAAGTGLGNQPQHF.

V and J are TRBV27 and TRBJ1-5; 7 bases are a match to TRBD1. V dropped 4 bases and J dropped 0; count of bases not matched to a gene: 3. This CDR3 region has 15 residues. Germline V lookup: CDR1 MNHEY, CDR2 SMNVEV (reference sequence). The DNA of the CDR3 is TGTGCCAGCAGTTCCGGGACAGATAGCAATCAGCCCCAGCATTTT. It is translated as CASSSGTDSNQPQHF.

The chain is built from TRBV7-8 and TRBJ1-2; 8 bases are a match to TRBD1. Germline lookup yields CDR1 SGHVS and CDR2 FQNEAQ. The junction had 10 bases not matched to a gene; V was cut back by 4 bases and J by 6 bases. The CDR3 is 15 residues long. CDR3 in amino acids: CASSSITGGKDGYTF. DNA for the CDR3: TGTGCCAGCAGCTCGATTACAGGGGGGAAGGATGGCTACACCTTC. Based on the CDR3 plus reference TRBV7-8 and TRBJ1-2, the full variable domain is GAGVSQSPRYKVAKRGQDVALRCDPISGHVSLFWYQQALGQGPEFLTYFQNEAQLDKSGLPSDRFFAERPEGSVSTLKIQRTQQEDSAVYLCASSSITGGKDGYTFGSGTRLTVV.

The J gene is TRBJ2-1, the V gene TRBV4-2, with 7 bases lining up with TRBD2. This CDR3 comprises 16 residues. V lost 4 bases and J lost 3; bases outside the gene matches: 9. From germline, CDR1 is LGHNA and CDR2 YNFKEQ. This CDR3 reads CASSREAGTNYNEQFF. The CDR3 nucleotides read TGTGCCAGCAGCCGAGAAGCCGGGACTAACTACAATGAGCAGTTCTTC.

The chain uses TRBV5-1 and TRBJ1-2; the D gene is possibly TRBD1 (6 bases). The CDR3 has 14 amino acids. CDR1 and CDR2 (germline): SGHRS, YFSETQ. V was cut by 0 bases and J by 7 bases, with 13 bases left in between. CDR3 protein: CASSLGAGDGGYTF. The DNA of the CDR3 is TGCGCCAGCAGCTTGGGTGCAGGGGATGGTGGCTACACCTTC.

V usage is TRBV5-1 and J usage is TRBJ2-7, with a possible D match to TRBD1 (7 bases). Germline CDR1 and CDR2: SGHRS and YFSETQ. This CDR3 is built from 17 residues. The germline V and J ends were trimmed by 4 bases and 2 bases, with 22 bases remaining between them. The CDR3 nucleotides are TGCGCCAGCAGCCCACAGGCGGGACAGTCTTCGACCTACGAGCAGTACTTC. Translation: CASSPQAGQSSTYEQYF.